The text below deals with one TCR beta chain. This record comes from a study of T cell changes during pregnancy in multiple sclerosis. Sequenced by immunoSEQ multiplex PCR; TCRdb stores in-frame clones only, minus some. The repertoire consists of some 27,000 clones, with 89% occurring once and the leading ten covering roughly 0.77%. This receptor was obtained from a female donor with multiple sclerosis, enrolled in a pregnancy study. The specimen was CD4+ T cells from peripheral blood mononuclear cells, collected in the second trimester of pregnancy.

This chain's CDR3 is CASSESDGRRETQYF. CDR3 DNA: TGCGCCAGCAGTGAGTCGGACGGGAGGCGAGAGACCCAGTACTTC. The rearrangement joins TRBV10-1 to TRBJ2-5, with 7 bases matching TRBD2. Germline V CDR1 and CDR2: WNHNN, SYGVQD (reference sequence). V shed 0 bases, J shed 4 bases, and the junction held 5 bases outside the gene matches. This CDR3 is built from 15 residues.